A selection of T cell receptor beta chains follows, all from one sample in a study of cytomegalovirus exposure and HLA in healthy donors. TCRdb's table, derived via immunoSEQ multiplex PCR, lists solely in-frame clones and lacks some. The sample holds about 150,000 clones, 80% seen once. Specimen: PBMCs. These receptors all come from a woman aged 45-60 years in good health and CMV-seropositive. Each CDR3 is given with its conserved first and last residue. D genes are given only for firm matches. Part of the rows lack a size; the others show once, few, many or a class for expanded clones.

v_gene	d_gene	abundance	j_gene	CDR3nt	CDR3aa
TRBV19	NA	NA	TRBJ1-2	TGTGCCAGTAGGCCCCCCGGGACTGACGTCTATGGCTACACCTTC	CASRPPGTDVYGYTF
TRBV5-6	NA	NA	TRBJ1-5	TGTGCCAGCAGCCTGCGACTAGGGGATCAGCCCCAGCATTTT	CASSLRLGDQPQHF
TRBV7-2	NA	once	TRBJ2-1	TGTGCCACAGGGGAGAAAAACAATGAGCAGTTCTTC	CATGEKNNEQFF
TRBV7-9	NA	NA	TRBJ2-1	TGTGCCAGCAGCAAAAGTGGGCCCAATGAGCAGTTCTTC	CASSKSGPNEQFF
TRBV5-1	TRBD1	NA	TRBJ2-5	TGCGCCAGCAGCTTGAACAGGGGTCTAAGGGAGACCCAGTACTTC	CASSLNRGLRETQYF
TRBV7-2	NA	NA	TRBJ2-2	TGTGCCAGCAGCTTAGGCGTGGGCCGGGGCACCGGGGAGCTGTTTTTT	CASSLGVGRGTGELFF
TRBV7-3	TRBD1	NA	TRBJ2-7	TGTGCCAGCAGCTTAACGGGACAGGCCCTCTACGAGCAGTACTTC	CASSLTGQALYEQYF
TRBV7-9	NA	once	TRBJ2-7	TGTGCCAGCAGCTTGAACAGGGGGAAGGCTAGCGGGAACTACGAGCAGTACTTC	CASSLNRGKASGNYEQYF
TRBV29-1	NA	NA	TRBJ1-1	TGCAGCGTTGTAGCTAGGACTGAAGCTTTCTTT	CSVVARTEAFF
TRBV19	TRBD1	NA	TRBJ1-2	TGTGCCAGTAGTCAGACAGGGTACTATGGCTACACCTTC	CASSQTGYYGYTF
TRBV10-3	NA	NA	TRBJ1-5	TGTGCCATCAGTGATCGGTCAGGACAGCCCCAGCATTTT	CAISDRSGQPQHF
TRBV4-3	NA	NA	TRBJ1-2	TGCGCCAGCAGCCAACGAGGCGGCTATGGCTACACCTTC	CASSQRGGYGYTF
TRBV14	NA	NA	TRBJ1-1	TGTGCCAGCAGCCAAGAACATGGGACACCTGAGAACACTGAAGCTTTCTTT	CASSQEHGTPENTEAFF
TRBV5-6	NA	few	TRBJ1-2	TGTGCCAGCAGCTTGGTTCGGGGAACGAGCGGCTACACCTTC	CASSLVRGTSGYTF
TRBV28	NA	few	TRBJ1-3	TGTGCCAGCAGTTTATTCAGCTCTGGAAACACCATATATTTT	CASSLFSSGNTIYF
TRBV19	NA	NA	TRBJ2-1	TGTGCCAGTAGTATGAGGTTCCAGGGCCACCCGACCAATGAGCAGTTCTTC	CASSMRFQGHPTNEQFF
TRBV5-1	TRBD2	NA	TRBJ2-1	TGCGCCAGCAGCTTGGCCTCGGGAGGGGGAAATGAGCAGTTCTTC	CASSLASGGGNEQFF
TRBV7-6	TRBD2	NA	TRBJ2-1	TGTGCCAGCAGCCAAGGGACTAGCGAGACCAATGAGCAGTTCTTC	CASSQGTSETNEQFF
TRBV19	NA	NA	TRBJ1-4	TGTGCCAGTACGGGAAGAACAAGTGAAAAACTGTTTTTT	CASTGRTSEKLFF
TRBV9	NA	NA	TRBJ2-1	TGTGCCAGCAGCTTCCGGGACACGAACAATGAGCAGTTCTTC	CASSFRDTNNEQFF
TRBV30	NA	NA	TRBJ2-6	TGTGCCTGGAACCCCGAGCGGGTGGGGTTTCGTGGGGCCAACGTCCTGACTTTC	CAWNPERVGFRGANVLTF
TRBV20-1	NA	NA	TRBJ1-1	TGCAGTGCCCCCGTCGTAGCTGAAGCTTTCTTT	CSAPVVAEAFF
TRBV4-1	NA	NA	TRBJ2-1	TGCGCCAGCAGCCAAGTTGGTCGGAGGGAGCAGTTCTTC	CASSQVGRREQFF
TRBV9	NA	NA	TRBJ2-7	TGTGCCAGCAGCGTAGGGGGCCCCGTGTTCGAGCAGTACTTC	CASSVGGPVFEQYF
TRBV15	TRBD1	NA	TRBJ1-5	TGTGCCACCAGCAGCGACAGGGGGATGGTTCAGCCCCAGCATTTT	CATSSDRGMVQPQHF
TRBV28	NA	NA	TRBJ1-1	TGTGCCAGCACCCGGAGAGCGAACACTGAAGCTTTCTTT	CASTRRANTEAFF
TRBV28	NA	NA	TRBJ1-3	TGTGCCAGCAGTTTTTTTGGAGCGCAGAACACCATATATTTT	CASSFFGAQNTIYF
TRBV19	TRBD1	NA	TRBJ2-7	TGTGCCAGTAGTCAGACAGGGTCCTACGAGCAGTACTTC	CASSQTGSYEQYF